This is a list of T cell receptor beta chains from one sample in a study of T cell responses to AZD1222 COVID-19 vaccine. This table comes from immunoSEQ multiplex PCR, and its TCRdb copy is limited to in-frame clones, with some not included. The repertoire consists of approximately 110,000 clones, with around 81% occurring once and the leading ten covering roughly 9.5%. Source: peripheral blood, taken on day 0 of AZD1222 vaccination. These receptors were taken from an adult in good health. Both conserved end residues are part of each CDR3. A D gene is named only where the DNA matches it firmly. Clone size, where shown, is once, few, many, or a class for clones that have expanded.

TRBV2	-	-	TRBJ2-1	TGTGCCAGCAGTCCCCGGAATTCCTACAATGAGCAGTTCTTC	CASSPRNSYNEQFF
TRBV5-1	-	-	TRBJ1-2	TGCGCCAGCAGCTTAGGGGAGACAGAATATGGCTACACCTTC	CASSLGETEYGYTF
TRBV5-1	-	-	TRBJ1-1	TGCGCCAGCAGCTTGGTCCTGGGGAACACTGAAGCTTTCTTT	CASSLVLGNTEAFF
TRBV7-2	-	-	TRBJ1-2	TGTGCCAGCAGCTTAGAGGGCAGCAACTATGGCTACACCTTC	CASSLEGSNYGYTF
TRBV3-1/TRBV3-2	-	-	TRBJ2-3	TGTGCCAGCAGCCAAGGGATCGGGACCCTTTACACAGATACGCAGTATTTT	CASSQGIGTLYTDTQYF
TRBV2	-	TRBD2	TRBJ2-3	TGTGCCAGCAGTGCCCTCGGGGGACTAAATACGCAGTATTTT	CASSALGGLNTQYF
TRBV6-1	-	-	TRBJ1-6	TGTGCCAGCAGTGAGGGCCGCGATAATTCACCCCTCCACTTT	CASSEGRDNSPLHF
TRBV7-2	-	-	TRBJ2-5	TGTGCCAGCAGCTGGAGTGGTGGGACTCCGGGGACCCAGTACTTC	CASSWSGGTPGTQYF
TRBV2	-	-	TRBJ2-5	TGTGCCAGCAGTGGGCTAGCGAAGGAGACCCAGTACTTC	CASSGLAKETQYF
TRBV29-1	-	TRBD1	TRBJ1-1	TGCAGCGTTGCTGGACAGGCACACCTGAACACTGAAGCTTTCTTT	CSVAGQAHLNTEAFF
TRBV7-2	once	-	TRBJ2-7	TGTGCCAGCAGCCCCCAGCAGGTCTCCTACGAGCAGTACTTC	CASSPQQVSYEQYF
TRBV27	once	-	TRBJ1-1	TGTGCCAGCAGTTTATATAGGGTGAACACTGAAGCTTTCTTT	CASSLYRVNTEAFF
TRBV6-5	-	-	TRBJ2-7	TGTGCCAGCAGTTACGCGGGGGGACAGCCCTACGAGCAGTACTTC	CASSYAGGQPYEQYF
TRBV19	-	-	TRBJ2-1	TGTGCCAGCGCCATGGGGTGGACATACAATGAGCAGTTCTTC	CASAMGWTYNEQFF
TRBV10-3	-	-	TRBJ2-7	TGTGCCATCAAGGCCGGGACTGTACCTAACGAGCAGTACTTC	CAIKAGTVPNEQYF
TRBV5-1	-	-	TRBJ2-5	TGCGCCAGCAGCCTGGGCGGCACCCGGGAGACCCAGTACTTC	CASSLGGTRETQYF
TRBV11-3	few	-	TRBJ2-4	TGTGCCAGCAGCCGGGGGCAGGGGGTTGGAAACATTCAGTACTTC	CASSRGQGVGNIQYF
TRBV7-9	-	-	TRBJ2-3	TGTGCCAGCGAAACTGCGAGTACGCAGTATTTT	CASETASTQYF
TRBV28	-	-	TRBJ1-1	TGTGCCAGCAGTTTAGTACGAGGTGTGAGGGAAGCTTTCTTT	CASSLVRGVREAFF